This is a list of T cell receptor beta chains from one sample in a study of blood T cell repertoires in COVID-19. TCRdb's table, derived via immunoSEQ multiplex PCR, lists solely in-frame clones and lacks some. The sample includes approximately 300,000 clones, roughly 90% seen only once; the top ten take nearly 6.5%. Sequencing used peripheral blood. Every receptor here comes from a man between 18 and 35 years old who had recovered from COVID-19. Each CDR3 is given with its conserved first and last residue. A D gene is named only where the DNA matches it firmly. Clone size appears in some rows only: once, few, many, or a class for an expanded clone.

clone_size: .
d_call: TRBD2
j_call: TRBJ2-5
v_call: TRBV2
cdr3_nt: TGTGCCAGCAAACTAGCGAGACAAGAGACCCAGTACTTC
cdr3_aa: CASKLARQETQYF

clone_size: .
d_call: .
j_call: TRBJ2-4
v_call: TRBV6-6
cdr3_nt: TGTGCCAGCAGAGGGGGAGAGGAAAACATTCAGTACTTC
cdr3_aa: CASRGGEENIQYF

clone_size: .
d_call: .
j_call: TRBJ2-3
v_call: TRBV2
cdr3_nt: TGTGCCAGCAGTGTCAGGGGAGATACGCAGTATTTT
cdr3_aa: CASSVRGDTQYF

clone_size: few
d_call: TRBD2
j_call: TRBJ2-2
v_call: TRBV6-6
cdr3_nt: TGTGCCAGCAGGCGAACCGGGACTAGCGGTACCACCGGGGAGCTGTTTTTT
cdr3_aa: CASRRTGTSGTTGELFF

clone_size: .
d_call: TRBD1
j_call: TRBJ2-3
v_call: TRBV7-3
cdr3_nt: TGTGCCAGCAGCCTCGGGACAGGGGTAGATACGCAGTATTTT
cdr3_aa: CASSLGTGVDTQYF

clone_size: .
d_call: TRBD1
j_call: TRBJ1-3
v_call: TRBV6-1
cdr3_nt: TGTGCCAGCAGTGGCTCCGGGACAGGGGGCTCTGGAAACACCATATATTTT
cdr3_aa: CASSGSGTGGSGNTIYF

clone_size: .
d_call: TRBD2
j_call: TRBJ2-1
v_call: TRBV11-3
cdr3_nt: TGTGCCAGCAGCTTAGGGGGCTTAGCGGGAGATGAGCAGTTCTTC
cdr3_aa: CASSLGGLAGDEQFF

clone_size: .
d_call: TRBD1
j_call: TRBJ1-2
v_call: TRBV6-6
cdr3_nt: TGTGCCAGCAGTTACCTGGGACAGGGAGGTAATGGCTACACCTTC
cdr3_aa: CASSYLGQGGNGYTF

clone_size: .
d_call: .
j_call: TRBJ2-7
v_call: TRBV19
cdr3_nt: TGTGCCAGTAGTATAGGAAGACAGTCCTACGAGCAGTACTTC
cdr3_aa: CASSIGRQSYEQYF

clone_size: .
d_call: .
j_call: TRBJ2-3
v_call: TRBV24-1
cdr3_nt: TGTGCCACCAGTGGGGCCAGTCCCACAGATACGCAGTATTTT
cdr3_aa: CATSGASPTDTQYF

clone_size: .
d_call: TRBD2
j_call: TRBJ2-7
v_call: TRBV3-1/TRBV3-2
cdr3_nt: TGTGCCAGCAGCCATCCCGGGACTAGCGACGAGCAGTACTTC
cdr3_aa: CASSHPGTSDEQYF

clone_size: .
d_call: .
j_call: TRBJ1-3
v_call: TRBV5-6
cdr3_nt: TGTGCCAGCAGCCTCCAGGGTTCTGGAAACACCATATATTTT
cdr3_aa: CASSLQGSGNTIYF

clone_size: .
d_call: .
j_call: TRBJ1-5
v_call: TRBV18
cdr3_nt: TGTGCCAGCTCTAATAGCAATCAGCCCCAGCATTTT
cdr3_aa: CASSNSNQPQHF

clone_size: .
d_call: .
j_call: TRBJ1-2
v_call: TRBV19
cdr3_nt: TGTGCCAGTAGTAGGATAGGCGGGGGGTACGGCTACACCTTC
cdr3_aa: CASSRIGGGYGYTF

clone_size: .
d_call: .
j_call: TRBJ2-3
v_call: TRBV10-1
cdr3_nt: TGCGCCAGCAGTGCAGCGGACCGCACAGATACGCAGTATTTT
cdr3_aa: CASSAADRTDTQYF

clone_size: .
d_call: TRBD1
j_call: TRBJ2-7
v_call: TRBV5-1
cdr3_nt: TGCGCCAGCAGCCTACTGACAGGGGCTTCCTACGAGCAGTACTTC
cdr3_aa: CASSLLTGASYEQYF

clone_size: .
d_call: TRBD1
j_call: TRBJ2-7
v_call: TRBV2
cdr3_nt: TGTGCCAGCAGTGGTATCGGACAGGTCCTCTCCTACGAGCAGTACTTC
cdr3_aa: CASSGIGQVLSYEQYF

clone_size: .
d_call: .
j_call: TRBJ1-1
v_call: TRBV6-5
cdr3_nt: TGTGCCAGCAGGTTACAGGGAGGGACTGAAGCTTTCTTT
cdr3_aa: CASRLQGGTEAFF

clone_size: .
d_call: .
j_call: TRBJ2-1
v_call: TRBV5-1
cdr3_nt: TGCGCCAGCAGCTTATTCGACTCCAACAATGAGCAGTTCTTC
cdr3_aa: CASSLFDSNNEQFF

clone_size: .
d_call: .
j_call: TRBJ2-7
v_call: TRBV19
cdr3_nt: TGTGCCAGTAGCCCCGCGGAAACCTACGAGCAGTACTTC
cdr3_aa: CASSPAETYEQYF

clone_size: .
d_call: TRBD1
j_call: TRBJ1-1
v_call: TRBV27
cdr3_nt: TGTGCCAGCAGTCAACGGACAGGAGAACTGAACACTGAAGCTTTCTTT
cdr3_aa: CASSQRTGELNTEAFF

clone_size: .
d_call: .
j_call: TRBJ1-6
v_call: TRBV9
cdr3_nt: TGTGCCAGCAGCGGGGGGGATTCACCCCTCCACTTT
cdr3_aa: CASSGGDSPLHF

clone_size: .
d_call: .
j_call: TRBJ2-5
v_call: TRBV12-3/TRBV12-4
cdr3_nt: TGTGCCAGCAGTACCGGAGGGACCCAGTACTTC
cdr3_aa: CASSTGGTQYF

clone_size: .
d_call: TRBD1
j_call: TRBJ2-1
v_call: TRBV27
cdr3_nt: TGTGCCAGCAGTTCCTTAGGACAGGGCAGGGGCTCCTACAATGAGCAGTTCTTC
cdr3_aa: CASSSLGQGRGSYNEQFF

clone_size: few
d_call: .
j_call: TRBJ1-2
v_call: TRBV18
cdr3_nt: TGTGCCAGCTCACCCAGGGACACAATTTTTGGCTACACCTTC
cdr3_aa: CASSPRDTIFGYTF